The rows below give T cell receptor beta chains drawn from one sample of a study of blood T cell repertoires in COVID-19. Libraries were prepared by immunoSEQ multiplex PCR; TCRdb keeps only in-frame clonotypes and omits some of them. The sample yields a few hundred thousand clones, approximately 90% seen once. Specimen: PBMCs or T cells enriched from blood (not recorded which). These receptor sequences come from a woman aged 18-29 years who had been exposed to COVID-19. The CDR3 runs from the conserved cysteine through the conserved F or W. The D gene is left open where the match is weak. Size is stated for part of the rows, as once, few or many counts, or as a class when the clone is expanded.

v_gene	d_gene	abundance	j_gene	CDR3aa	CDR3nt
TRBV11-2	-	-	TRBJ1-2	CASSLTVNYGYTF	TGTGCCAGCAGCTTGACTGTAAACTATGGCTACACCTTC
TRBV3-1/TRBV3-2	-	-	TRBJ1-3	CASSPLVSGGGNTIYF	TGTGCCAGCAGCCCTCTGGTATCCGGAGGAGGAAACACCATATATTTT
TRBV15	TRBD1	-	TRBJ1-2	CATTLTGDNGYTF	TGTGCCACCACCCTGACAGGGGATAATGGCTACACCTTC
TRBV23-1	-	-	TRBJ1-1	CASSQQGIKRRAFF	TGCGCCAGCAGTCAGCAGGGGATAAAGAGAAGAGCTTTCTTT
TRBV28	-	-	TRBJ1-5	CASSFVADNQPQHF	TGTGCCAGCAGTTTTGTGGCAGACAATCAGCCCCAGCATTTT
TRBV10-3	TRBD1	-	TRBJ2-7	CAITPGQRTSYEQYF	TGTGCCATCACCCCGGGACAGAGAACTTCCTACGAGCAGTACTTC
TRBV5-5	-	-	TRBJ2-1	CASSWVGHGEQFF	TGTGCCAGCAGCTGGGTGGGACACGGGGAGCAGTTCTTC
TRBV6-1	TRBD2	-	TRBJ2-1	CASSGIAGGTSYNEQFF	TGTGCCAGCAGTGGGATAGCGGGAGGAACCTCCTACAATGAGCAGTTCTTC
TRBV7-9	-	-	TRBJ2-3	CASSETSPNTQYF	TGTGCCAGCAGCGAGACTAGTCCAAATACGCAGTATTTT
TRBV6-2/TRBV6-3	-	few	TRBJ2-3	CASSPTEDTQYF	TGTGCCAGCAGCCCCACCGAGGATACGCAGTATTTT
TRBV19	TRBD2	-	TRBJ2-1	CASSRRTTSGRNEQFF	TGTGCCAGTAGTAGAAGGACGACTAGCGGGAGGAATGAGCAGTTCTTC
TRBV19	-	-	TRBJ1-5	CASRPGTGGQAQHF	TGTGCCAGTAGACCCGGGACGGGGGGGCAGGCCCAGCATTTT
TRBV19	-	-	TRBJ2-5	CASSRPPGHLETQYF	TGTGCCAGTAGTAGACCCCCGGGACACTTGGAGACCCAGTACTTC
TRBV9	TRBD1	-	TRBJ2-7	CASSTGQGATDEQYF	TGTGCCAGCAGCACGGGACAGGGGGCAACCGACGAGCAGTACTTC
TRBV7-8	-	-	TRBJ2-7	CAGSLPAARDYEQYF	TGTGCCGGCAGCTTACCCGCCGCCAGGGACTACGAGCAGTACTTC
TRBV6-2/TRBV6-3	TRBD1	-	TRBJ2-7	CASSYPDRRTYEQYF	TGTGCCAGCAGTTACCCGGACAGGCGAACCTACGAGCAGTACTTC
TRBV27	TRBD1	-	TRBJ2-7	CASNHRGPPSYEQYF	TGTGCCAGCAACCACAGGGGCCCCCCCTCCTACGAGCAGTACTTC
TRBV12-3/TRBV12-4	-	-	TRBJ1-5	CASSGGLNQPQHF	TGTGCCAGCAGCGGGGGTCTCAATCAGCCCCAGCATTTT
TRBV23-1	TRBD1	-	TRBJ2-7	CASTPGQETSYEQYF	TGCGCCAGCACCCCCGGACAGGAAACTTCCTACGAGCAGTACTTC
TRBV20-1	-	once	TRBJ2-7	CSANGVLEQYF	TGCAGTGCTAACGGAGTCCTCGAGCAGTACTTC
TRBV29-1	-	-	TRBJ1-3	CSVEDPQGRNTIYF	TGCAGCGTTGAAGATCCCCAGGGCCGGAACACCATATATTTT
TRBV7-3	TRBD2	-	TRBJ2-1	CASSSGLAGGSEQFF	TGTGCCAGCAGTTCAGGTCTAGCGGGGGGGAGTGAGCAGTTCTTC
TRBV7-2	-	-	TRBJ2-2	CASSPVDTGELFF	TGTGCCAGCAGCCCGGTGGACACCGGGGAGCTGTTTTTT
TRBV6-4	-	-	TRBJ1-5	CASSVDKPSNQPQHF	TGTGCCAGCAGTGTCGACAAACCTAGCAATCAGCCCCAGCATTTT
TRBV19	-	-	TRBJ2-5	CASSQRETQYF	TGTGCCAGTAGCCAGAGGGAGACCCAGTACTTC
TRBV27	TRBD1	-	TRBJ1-5	CASSWTGTNQPQHF	TGTGCCAGCAGTTGGACAGGGACCAATCAGCCCCAGCATTTT
TRBV7-2	-	-	TRBJ2-7	CASSLRQERAPEGF	TGTGCCAGCAGCCTTCGACAGGAGAGGGCCCCCGAGGGCTTC
TRBV12-3/TRBV12-4	-	-	TRBJ2-3	CASSPESDYTQYF	TGTGCCAGCAGCCCCGAGTCCGATTATACGCAGTATTTT
TRBV18	-	-	TRBJ1-6	CASSPGTPDNSPLHF	TGTGCCAGCTCACCCGGGACACCTGATAATTCACCCCTCCACTTT
TRBV7-2	-	-	TRBJ2-3	CASSSLGPDTQYF	TGTGCCAGCAGCTCCCTAGGCCCAGATACGCAGTATTTT
TRBV27	TRBD1	-	TRBJ1-4	CASSSYPGTGEEKLFF	TGTGCCAGCAGTTCCTACCCCGGGACAGGAGAAGAAAAACTGTTTTTT
TRBV6-2/TRBV6-3	-	few	TRBJ2-2	CASSQGGWNTGELFF	TGTGCCAGCAGCCAGGGCGGGTGGAACACCGGGGAGCTGTTTTTT
TRBV19	-	once	TRBJ1-5	CASSGSGGFSQPQHF	TGTGCCAGTAGCGGCAGCGGGGGCTTCAGTCAGCCCCAGCATTTT
TRBV7-9	-	-	TRBJ2-5	CASSLGTMGKETQYF	TGTGCCAGCAGCTTGGGGACAATGGGCAAAGAGACCCAGTACTTC
TRBV7-6	-	-	TRBJ1-3	CASSVDRSSGNTIYF	TGTGCCAGCAGCGTCGACAGGAGCTCTGGAAACACCATATATTTT
TRBV5-6	-	-	TRBJ2-6	CASSLFGSSSSGANVLTF	TGTGCCAGCAGCTTGTTCGGGTCTTCAAGCTCTGGGGCCAACGTCCTGACTTTC
TRBV7-9	-	-	TRBJ2-3	CASSLGSVGGGTDTQYF	TGTGCCAGCAGCCTTGGATCTGTCGGCGGGGGCACAGATACGCAGTATTTT
TRBV28	-	-	TRBJ2-5	CASSGQTGTTETQYF	TGTGCCAGCAGTGGTCAAACAGGGACCACAGAGACCCAGTACTTC
TRBV14	TRBD2	-	TRBJ2-1	CASSQVEREVGWEQFF	TGTGCCAGCAGCCAAGTGGAGCGGGAGGTCGGTTGGGAGCAGTTCTTC
TRBV7-9	-	-	TRBJ1-4	CASSLLTGGNEKLFF	TGTGCCAGCAGCTTACTGACAGGCGGTAATGAAAAACTGTTTTTT
TRBV6-2/TRBV6-3	-	-	TRBJ2-2	CASSSTFTGELFF	TGTGCCAGCAGTTCTACCTTCACCGGGGAGCTGTTTTTT
TRBV7-2	TRBD2	-	TRBJ2-7	CASSLLAGSHEQYF	TGTGCCAGCAGCTTACTAGCGGGGTCTCACGAGCAGTACTTC
TRBV29-1	TRBD1	-	TRBJ1-2	CSGRQGSYGYTF	TGCAGCGGGAGACAGGGAAGCTATGGCTACACCTTC
TRBV6-5	-	-	TRBJ2-5	CASSYGWSAGGETQYF	TGTGCCAGCAGTTACGGTTGGTCAGCCGGCGGGGAGACCCAGTACTTC
TRBV10-1	-	few	TRBJ1-1	CASSEGRGGTEAFF	TGCGCCAGCAGTGAGGGCAGGGGCGGGACTGAAGCTTTCTTT
TRBV5-1	-	-	TRBJ2-4	CASSLWEGSANIQYF	TGCGCCAGCAGCTTGTGGGAAGGGAGCGCAAACATTCAGTACTTC
TRBV4-3	-	few	TRBJ1-2	CASSQELGTDKANYGYTF	TGCGCCAGCAGCCAAGAATTAGGTACGGACAAGGCTAACTATGGCTACACCTTC
TRBV21-1	-	-	TRBJ2-1	CASSKRAGRWDEQFF	TGTGCCAGCAGCAAACGGGCAGGGAGGTGGGATGAGCAGTTCTTC
TRBV6-5	-	-	TRBJ1-4	CASSSGQTTNEKLFF	TGTGCCAGCAGCTCAGGACAGACAACTAATGAAAAACTGTTTTTT
TRBV23-1	-	-	TRBJ1-1	CASSQSTVIEAFF	TGCGCCAGCAGTCAATCAACAGTAATTGAAGCTTTCTTT
TRBV10-2	-	-	TRBJ2-7	CASKDTSYEQYF	TGCGCCAGTAAGGACACCTCCTACGAGCAGTACTTC
TRBV11-1	-	-	TRBJ2-7	CASSLAGPETYEQYF	TGTGCCAGCAGCTTAGCGGGGCCGGAGACCTACGAGCAGTACTTC
TRBV28	TRBD1	-	TRBJ2-1	CASSGGQGAYNEQFF	TGTGCCAGCAGTGGGGGACAGGGCGCTTACAATGAGCAGTTCTTC
TRBV10-1	-	-	TRBJ1-1	CASSEFGDYRVGTEAFF	TGCGCCAGCAGTGAGTTTGGGGACTACAGGGTCGGCACTGAAGCTTTCTTT